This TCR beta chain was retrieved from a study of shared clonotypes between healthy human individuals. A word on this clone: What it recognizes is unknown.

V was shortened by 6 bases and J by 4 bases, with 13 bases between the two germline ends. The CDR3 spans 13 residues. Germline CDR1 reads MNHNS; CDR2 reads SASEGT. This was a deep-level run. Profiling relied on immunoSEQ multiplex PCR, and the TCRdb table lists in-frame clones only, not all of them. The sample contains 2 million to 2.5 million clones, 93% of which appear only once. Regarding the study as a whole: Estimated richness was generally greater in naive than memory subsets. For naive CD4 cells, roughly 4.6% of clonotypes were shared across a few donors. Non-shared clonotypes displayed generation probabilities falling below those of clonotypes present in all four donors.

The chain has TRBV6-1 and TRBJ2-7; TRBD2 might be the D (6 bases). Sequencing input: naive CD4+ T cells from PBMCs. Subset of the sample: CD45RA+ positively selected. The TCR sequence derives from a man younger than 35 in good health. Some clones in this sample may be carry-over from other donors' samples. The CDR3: CASSIGLLYEQYF. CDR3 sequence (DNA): TGTGCCAGCAGCATCGGACTACTTTACGAGCAGTACTTC.